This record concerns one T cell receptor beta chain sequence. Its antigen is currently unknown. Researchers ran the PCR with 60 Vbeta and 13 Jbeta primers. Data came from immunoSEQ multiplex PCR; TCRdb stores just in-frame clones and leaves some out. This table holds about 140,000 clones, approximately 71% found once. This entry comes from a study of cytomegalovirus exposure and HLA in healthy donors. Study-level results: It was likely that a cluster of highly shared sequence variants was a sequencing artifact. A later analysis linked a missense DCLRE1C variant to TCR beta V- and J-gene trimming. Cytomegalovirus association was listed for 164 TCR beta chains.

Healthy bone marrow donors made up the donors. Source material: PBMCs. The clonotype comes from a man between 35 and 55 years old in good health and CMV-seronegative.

The CDR3 protein is CASSVEAGGNGPNYEQYF. CDR3 in DNA: TGTGCCAGCAGCGTAGAGGCGGGGGGGAACGGGCCCAACTACGAGCAGTACTTC. This chain uses TRBV9 with TRBJ2-7; TRBD2 matches 9 bases. There are 18 residues in the CDR3. The germline CDR1 and CDR2 sequences are SGDLS and YYNGEE. Losses at the gene ends were 0 bases for V and 3 bases for J; bases not matched to a gene: 13. The full variable domain, completed using reference TRBV9 and TRBJ2-7, is DSGVTQTPKHLITATGQRVTLRCSPRSGDLSVYWYQQSLDQGLQFLIQYYNGEERAKGNILERFSAQQFPDLHSELNLSSLELGDSALYFCASSVEAGGNGPNYEQYFGPGTRLTVT.